The T cell receptor beta chain described here comes from a study of blood T cells in healthy people across ages. The V gene lost 4 bases and the J gene lost 6 bases, with 7 bases spanning the gap. Germline CDR1 and CDR2: GTSNPN and SVGIG (reference sequence). CDR3 length: 11 amino acids. Using a J-beta primer mix together with a sample-barcoded 5' primer, a second PCR was run for roughly 7 to 11 cycles. MiXCR, applied by TCRdb to the 5' RACE reads, yields one record per CDR3 protein. The sample includes about 940,000 distinct CDR3 sequences, around 49% of them seen just once. This TCR was recovered from a young man in good health. This chain joins TRBV30 and TRBJ2-1; D is ambiguous. The sequenced sample was blood. DNA of the CDR3: TGTGCCTGGACGGTGGGCAATGAGCAGTTCTTC. Its protein product is CAWTVGNEQFF.